The clone carrying this T cell receptor beta chain is a singleton in its sample. No antigen is known for it. The data derive from a study of somatic mutations in cytotoxic T cells in rheumatoid arthritis. Study-wide results and limits: Rheumatoid arthritis patients were compared with age-matched healthy controls, and their CD8+ T-cell clonality did not differ significantly.

Generated by immunoSEQ multiplex PCR, the TCRdb table keeps only in-frame clones and is missing some. The sample holds about 36,000 clones, about four fifths seen once. The CD4+ and CD8+ fractions came from positive magnetic bead selection and were purity-checked by flow cytometry. This CDR3 comprises 15 residues. Germline V CDR1 and CDR2: GTSNPN, SVGIG (reference sequence). V lost 2 bases and J lost 2; bases outside the gene matches: 8. The origin of this receptor is a man aged 40-50 years in good health. Sequencing was done on a sample of CD8+ T cells sorted from blood. The V gene is TRBV30, the J gene TRBJ2-7, with 8 bases aligning to TRBD1. The CDR3 bases are TGTGCCTGGAGTCCCGACAGGGGTTTTGCCTACGAGCAGTACTTC. The encoded protein is CAWSPDRGFAYEQYF.